One sample yielded the 5 T cell receptor beta chains listed below, sequenced in a study of cytomegalovirus exposure and HLA in healthy donors. The PCR was carried out with 60 Vbeta primers and 13 Jbeta primers. Data came from immunoSEQ multiplex PCR; TCRdb stores just in-frame clones and leaves some out. This sample has around 150,000 clones, with more than 65% found just once. The sample was PBMCs. The receptors stem from a woman between 35 and 50 years old in good health and CMV-seropositive.

V is TRBV12-5 and J is TRBJ1-1; the D is unclear. This CDR3 is built from 16 residues. Between the trimmed V and J ends, which lost 6 bases and 3 bases, there was a span of 20 bases. CDR1 is LGHNT, CDR2 FRNRAP, per germline. CDR3 bases: TGTGCTAGTGGCCCCGGCGGGTCGGGCGGCCACACTGAAGCTTTCTTT. Amino acids: CASGPGGSGGHTEAFF. The full variable domain, rest sourced from reference TRBV12-5 and TRBJ1-1, is DARVTQTPRHKVTEMGQEVTMRCQPILGHNTVFWYRQTMMQGLELLAYFRNRAPLDDSGMPKDRFSAEMPDATLATLKIQPSEPRDSAVYFCASGPGGSGGHTEAFFGQGTRLTVV.

J is TRBJ1-2 and V is TRBV9; D possibly corresponds to TRBD1 (6 bases). Germline CDR1 reads SGDLS; CDR2 reads YYNGEE. The CDR3 contains 15 residues. Trimming removed 1 base from V and 7 bases from J, with 17 bases in between. The DNA of the CDR3 is TGTGCCAGCAGCGTACGCGATGAGGGGGTGGGTGGCTACACCTTC. Encoded protein: CASSVRDEGVGGYTF.

The V and J genes are TRBV2 and TRBJ2-5, with D unclear. Germline V gene lookup returns CDR1 SNHLY and CDR2 FYNNEI. CDR3 length equals 12 residues. Trimming shortened V by 6 bases and J by 3 bases, and 8 bases separated the two germline ends. CDR3 DNA sequence: TGTGCCAGCAGGCTGATAGAAGAGACCCAGTACTTC. Protein product: CASRLIEETQYF.

The chain employs TRBV29-1 and TRBJ2-3; D is uncertain. Germline V lookup: CDR1 SQVTM, CDR2 ANQGSEA. CDR3 size: 10 residues. The V gene lost 6 bases and the J gene lost 2 bases, with 3 bases spanning the gap. CDR3 in amino acids: CSVHTDTQYF. DNA of the CDR3: TGCAGCGTCCACACAGATACGCAGTATTTT.

The J gene is TRBJ2-7, the V gene TRBV5-1; D gene unclear. The CDR3 spans 14 residues. Germline CDR1 is SGHRS and CDR2 is YFSETQ. V was pared by 1 base and J by 7 bases, with 15 bases between. This CDR3 reads CASSLTVEIREQYF. CDR3 bases: TGCGCCAGCAGCTTGACAGTAGAGATTAGGGAGCAGTACTTC.